This TCR beta chain was documented in a study of blood T cell repertoires in COVID-19. Whole-study context: Specimens from acute and convalescent COVID-19 originated in the United States, Italy and Spain.

This CDR3 has 17 residues. The J segment lost 0 bases and the V segment lost 4 bases, leaving 7 bases of the junction unmatched. Germline V gives CDR1 MGHRA, CDR2 YSYEKL. In the source study's methods: Reference gene primer amplification in the assay estimated nucleated cell counts. Profiled with immunoSEQ multiplex PCR; TCRdb holds only in-frame clones, not every one. V and J calls and clone size are as listed in that table; D and trimming were resolved from the DNA. The data show tens of thousands of clones, with about 80% seen just once and about 17% held by the top ten. The receptor comes from a human donor in a cohort sampled during active COVID-19. The source material was peripheral blood. The V gene is TRBV4-1, the J gene TRBJ2-2; 8 bases align to TRBD2. CDR3 nucleotides: TGCGCCAGCAGCCCTTTGGGGCGGGGGGCGAACACCGGGGAGCTGTTTTTT. It translates to CASSPLGRGANTGELFF.